This is a list of T cell receptor beta chains from one sample in a study of blood T cell repertoires in COVID-19. This table comes from immunoSEQ multiplex PCR, and its TCRdb copy is limited to in-frame clones, with some not included. The table records about 170,000 clones, approximately 85% of them present only once. The specimen sequenced was peripheral blood. The receptor set was obtained from a man aged 60 to 75 who had recovered from COVID-19. The CDR3 runs from the conserved cysteine through the conserved F or W. The D gene is left open where the match is weak. Size is omitted from some rows. Given values are once, few, many or a class for expanded clones.

v_call,d_call,clone_size,j_call,cdr3_nt,cdr3_aa
TRBV5-4,-,many,TRBJ2-7,TGTGCCAGCAGCCGGAAGGGGGTAGACGAGCAGTACTTC,CASSRKGVDEQYF
TRBV4-3,-,few,TRBJ1-1,TGCGCCAGCAGCACCCAGGGTGACACTGAAGCTTTCTTT,CASSTQGDTEAFF
TRBV6-2/TRBV6-3,TRBD1,-,TRBJ1-5,TGTGCCAGCAGTTACCCCGGGACAGGGAAACAGCCCCAGCATTTT,CASSYPGTGKQPQHF
TRBV3-1/TRBV3-2,-,-,TRBJ2-1,TGTGCCAGCAGCCAGGCGGACAGAAATGAGCAGTTCTTC,CASSQADRNEQFF
TRBV19,TRBD1,-,TRBJ1-1,TGTGCCAGTAGTAGGACAGGGTATGTGACTGAAGCTTTCTTT,CASSRTGYVTEAFF
TRBV4-1,TRBD2,-,TRBJ2-1,TGCGCCAGCAGCCTATTAGCGGGGGGGCCCTATGAGCAGTTCTTC,CASSLLAGGPYEQFF
TRBV12-3/TRBV12-4,TRBD1,-,TRBJ1-2,TGTGCCAGCAGTTTAGGATGGACAGGGGCGAAACACTTC,CASSLGWTGAKHF
TRBV18,TRBD1,-,TRBJ2-1,TGTGCCAGCTCACCACGGACAGGGCGGTTGAATGAGCAGTTCTTC,CASSPRTGRLNEQFF
TRBV6-1,TRBD1,-,TRBJ1-5,TGTGCCAGCAGCTCGGGACAGGGATTGGGTCAGCCCCAGCATTTT,CASSSGQGLGQPQHF
TRBV19,-,once,TRBJ2-2,TGTGCCAGTAGTATCTTCACCGGGGAGCTGTTTTTT,CASSIFTGELFF
TRBV30,-,few,TRBJ1-4,TGTGCCTGGAGTCCCCGGACAGTCAATAATGAAAAACTGTTTTTT,CAWSPRTVNNEKLFF
TRBV18,TRBD2,-,TRBJ2-7,TGTGCCAGCTCACCACTACTTGGGACTAGCGGGAGCTCCTACGAGCAGTACTTC,CASSPLLGTSGSSYEQYF
TRBV28,TRBD1,-,TRBJ1-2,TGTGCCAGCAGTCGACAGGGCAAGGCAGAGGGCTACACCTTC,CASSRQGKAEGYTF